This is a list of T cell receptor beta chains from one sample in a study of somatic mutations in cytotoxic T cells in rheumatoid arthritis. Clones were sequenced by immunoSEQ multiplex PCR, and TCRdb holds only the in-frame ones, with some missing. This table has around 15,000 clones, about 81% appearing once. Sample: CD8+ T cells sorted from blood. The receptors stem from an adult with rheumatoid arthritis. Both conserved end residues are trimmed from each CDR3.

TRBJ2-7	TRBV7-9	ASSYVGTVTYEQY
TRBJ2-7	TRBV19	ASSTIGEFLFGQY
TRBJ2-7	TRBV15	ATSRDRASGAIREQY
TRBJ2-3	TRBV5-1	ASIEDGRSSDTQY
TRBJ2-7	TRBV19	ASSIDHPYRGKTYEQY
TRBJ2-7	TRBV5-4	ASSGTSGEHYEQY
TRBJ2-7	TRBV18	ASSPRTGTYEQY
TRBJ2-2	TRBV27	ASSSASNTGELF
TRBJ2-3	TRBV5-1	ASSLDGSTDTQY
TRBJ2-5	TRBV27	ASSSPWDSEETQY
TRBJ1-3	TRBV9	ASSPITSVFSGNTIY
TRBJ1-1	TRBV5-4	ASSLGEVNTEAF
TRBJ2-3	TRBV7-9	ASSSETRSGGADTQY
TRBJ2-3	TRBV7-9	ASSLGTDTQY
TRBJ2-7	TRBV18	ASSPPGGGLEQY
TRBJ1-6	TRBV5-6	ASSFWESAYNSPLH
TRBJ2-6	TRBV2	ASSEVGGANVLT